This T cell receptor beta chain emerged from a study of blood T cells in healthy people across ages (dated by TCRdb to 2015 to 2017). Some background on the complete study: Template switching captured roughly one uniquely barcoded TCR beta cDNA molecule per two T cells in model experiments. To track age-related changes in TCR beta repertoire diversity, the study relied on deep sequencing normalized with unique cDNA molecular identifiers. The donors were split into four age groups: young (average around 15 years), middle-aged (roughly 42), aged (over 55) and long-lived (approximately 80). To avoid experimental bias, donors of different ages were spread randomly across the sequencing lanes. The study analyzed two additional independent replicas of 1 million unique cDNA reads from the same blood draw for two donors, one aged 18 to 30 and one aged 80 or older. Overall results and qualifications from the work: Observed TCR beta diversity per million T cells fell roughly linearly with age, and a significant reduction was already apparent by age around 40. Estimates of total diversity from one million sequenced T cells were regarded as lower bounds and underestimates. Conclusive comparison of naive and antigen-experienced compartments was prevented by the profiling of bulk unsorted PBMCs. Compared with the aged group, the long-lived group had more naive CD4+ T cells, fewer expanded clones and increased TCR diversity, a pattern suggesting age selection. Because the CMV infection status of the donors was unknown, age-related changes in expanded clonotypes may potentially have been confounded. A strong correlation was found between observed TCR beta diversity and the percentage of naive T cells measured by flow cytometry.

Preparation of the library involved 5' RACE. The instrument given in TCRdb is Illumina HiSeq 2500. A second PCR of about 6 to 12 cycles was performed with a sample-barcoded 5' primer and a J-beta primer mix. Each TCR beta cDNA molecule received a unique molecular identifier from a template-switch 5' adaptor carrying 12 random nucleotides. At least 2.5 million CDR3-containing paired-end reads were obtained from each sample. All of the RNA was converted into first-strand cDNA using the Mint cDNA synthesis kit, with a TRBC-specific oligonucleotide serving as the primer. Following uracil-DNA glycosylase treatment, all cDNA underwent a first 18-cycle PCR with the universal primers M1SS and BC2_uni_R. The paper's processing steps were these. Normalization of each sample was performed by random selection of 1 million high-quality reads, each carrying a distinct molecular identifier. Reads with shared molecular identifiers were discarded instead of being binned into consensus sequences. MiTCR, with a Q25 quality threshold and the strictest error-elimination algorithm, was used for CDR3 identification, clonotype clustering and error correction. A nonparametric unseen species model with Euler transformation was used to estimate lower-bound total TCR beta diversity. TCRdb trimmed the raw reads at Q25, called clones with MiXCR and kept productive beta chains. Rows with one shared CDR3 protein collapse into an entry with the most common genes and DNA. The V and J calls here are based on TCRdb, not the publication. Counted in this sample were about 780,000 distinct CDR3 sequences; about 42% of them appeared once. 15% to 20% of the sample goes to the ten largest clones.

The roughly 37 donors, aged 6 to 90 years, were systemically healthy Caucasian individuals from Russia. Ten milliliters of peripheral blood were collected from each donor into EDTA-treated Vacutainer tubes. Ficoll-Paque density-gradient centrifugation was used to isolate PBMCs, with at least 6.5 million per sample. Trizol reagent was used to extract total RNA from PBMCs, with at least 5 micrograms per sample. For every donor, flow cytometry on a PBMC aliquot measured the percentage of naive CD45RAhigh/CD27high T cells. Measured from the cysteine to the phenylalanine, the CDR3 is 14 residues long. Only the CDR3 DNA stays, 42 bases, in frame from base 1. V gives up 8 bases and J gives up 0 bases, and the segment between their germline ends measures 13 bases. On this clonotype: What antigen it recognizes has not been identified. The record has no base qualities; no much larger clone is one base away.

Sequenced: blood. In this chain, TRBV12-3 or TRBV12-4 is recombined with TRBJ1-2, with a tentative D gene TRBD1 over 6 matching bases. This receptor was obtained from a man at least 80 years old in good health. The DNA sequence reads TGTGCCAGCCGGGGGCCAGGAGCTAACTATGGCTACACCTTC. It is translated as CASRGPGANYGYTF.